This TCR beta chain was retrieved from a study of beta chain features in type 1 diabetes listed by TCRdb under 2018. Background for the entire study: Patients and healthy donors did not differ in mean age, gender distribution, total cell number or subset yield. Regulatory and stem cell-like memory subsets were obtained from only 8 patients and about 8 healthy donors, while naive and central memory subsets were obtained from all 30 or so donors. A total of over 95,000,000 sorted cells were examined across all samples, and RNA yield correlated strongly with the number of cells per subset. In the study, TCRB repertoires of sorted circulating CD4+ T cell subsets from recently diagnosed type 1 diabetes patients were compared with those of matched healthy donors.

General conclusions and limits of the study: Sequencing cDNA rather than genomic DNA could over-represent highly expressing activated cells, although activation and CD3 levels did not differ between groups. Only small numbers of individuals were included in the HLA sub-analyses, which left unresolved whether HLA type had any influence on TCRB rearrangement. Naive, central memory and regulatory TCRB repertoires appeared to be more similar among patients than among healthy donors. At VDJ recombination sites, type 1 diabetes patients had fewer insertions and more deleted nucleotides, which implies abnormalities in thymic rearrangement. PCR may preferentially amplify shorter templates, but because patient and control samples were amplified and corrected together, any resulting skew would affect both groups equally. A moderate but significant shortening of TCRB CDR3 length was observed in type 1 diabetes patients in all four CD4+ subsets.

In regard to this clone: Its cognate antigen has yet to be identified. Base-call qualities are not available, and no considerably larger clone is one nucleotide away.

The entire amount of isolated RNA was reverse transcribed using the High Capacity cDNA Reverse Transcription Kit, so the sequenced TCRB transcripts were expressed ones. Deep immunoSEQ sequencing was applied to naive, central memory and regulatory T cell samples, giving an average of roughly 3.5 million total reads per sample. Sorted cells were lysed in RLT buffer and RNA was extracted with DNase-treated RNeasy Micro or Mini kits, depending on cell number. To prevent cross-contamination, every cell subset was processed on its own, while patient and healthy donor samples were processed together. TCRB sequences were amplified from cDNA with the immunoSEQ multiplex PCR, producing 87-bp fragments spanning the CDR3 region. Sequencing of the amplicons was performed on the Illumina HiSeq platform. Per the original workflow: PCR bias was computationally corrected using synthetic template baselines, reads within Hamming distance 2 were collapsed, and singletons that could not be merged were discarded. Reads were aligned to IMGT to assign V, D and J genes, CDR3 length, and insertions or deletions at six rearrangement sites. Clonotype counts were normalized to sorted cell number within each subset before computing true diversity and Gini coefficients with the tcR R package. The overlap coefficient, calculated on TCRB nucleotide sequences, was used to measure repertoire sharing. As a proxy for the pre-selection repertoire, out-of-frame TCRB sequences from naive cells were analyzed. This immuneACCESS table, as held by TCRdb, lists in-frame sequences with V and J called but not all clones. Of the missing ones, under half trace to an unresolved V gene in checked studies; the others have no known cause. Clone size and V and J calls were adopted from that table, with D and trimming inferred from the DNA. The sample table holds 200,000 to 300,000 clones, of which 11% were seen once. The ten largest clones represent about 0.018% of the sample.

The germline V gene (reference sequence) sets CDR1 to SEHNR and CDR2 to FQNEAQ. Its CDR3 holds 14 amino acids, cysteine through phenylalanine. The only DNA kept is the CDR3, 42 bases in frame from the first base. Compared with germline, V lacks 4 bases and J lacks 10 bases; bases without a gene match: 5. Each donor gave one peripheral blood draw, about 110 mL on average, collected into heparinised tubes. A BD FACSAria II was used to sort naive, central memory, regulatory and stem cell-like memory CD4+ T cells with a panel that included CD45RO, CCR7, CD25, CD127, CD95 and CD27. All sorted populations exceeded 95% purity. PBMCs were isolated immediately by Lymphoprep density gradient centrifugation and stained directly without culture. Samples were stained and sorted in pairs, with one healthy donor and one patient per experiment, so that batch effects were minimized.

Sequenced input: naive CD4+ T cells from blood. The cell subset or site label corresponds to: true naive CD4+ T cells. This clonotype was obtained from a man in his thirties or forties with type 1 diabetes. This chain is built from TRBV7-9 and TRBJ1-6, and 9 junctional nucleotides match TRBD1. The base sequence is TGTGCCAGCAGCTCTGGACAGGGGAGCTCACCCCTCCACTTT. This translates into CASSSGQGSSPLHF.